A selection of T cell receptor beta chains follows, all from one sample in a study of blood T cell repertoires in COVID-19. Measured with immunoSEQ multiplex PCR; TCRdb has only the in-frame clones, and not every one. The sample has around 190,000 clones, more than 75% seen once. The sequencing sample was made of peripheral blood. Source of these receptors: a human donor in a cohort sampled during active COVID-19. CDR3s include the opening cysteine and the closing phenylalanine or tryptophan. The order of the fields is J gene, clone size, D gene, V gene, CDR3 protein, CDR3 DNA. D genes are given only for firm matches. Expanded clones are given a class, and other clones once, few, many or no size at all.

j_gene: TRBJ1-1; abundance: -; d_gene: TRBD1; v_gene: TRBV5-4; CDR3aa: CASSPDRGLNTEAFF; CDR3nt: TGTGCCAGCAGCCCCGACAGGGGATTGAACACTGAAGCTTTCTTT
j_gene: TRBJ2-7; abundance: -; d_gene: -; v_gene: TRBV13; CDR3aa: CASSPSERRGLSLTYEQYF; CDR3nt: TGTGCCAGCAGCCCATCGGAGAGGAGAGGACTCTCTCTCACCTACGAGCAGTACTTC
j_gene: TRBJ2-3; abundance: once; d_gene: -; v_gene: TRBV19; CDR3aa: CASSIGRQSTDTQYF; CDR3nt: TGTGCCAGTAGTATAGGAAGACAGAGCACAGATACGCAGTATTTT
j_gene: TRBJ2-1; abundance: -; d_gene: -; v_gene: TRBV9; CDR3aa: CASSVAWGPYNEQFF; CDR3nt: TGTGCCAGCAGCGTAGCCTGGGGCCCCTACAATGAGCAGTTCTTC
j_gene: TRBJ1-1; abundance: -; d_gene: -; v_gene: TRBV9; CDR3aa: CASSDRQGSMNTEAFF; CDR3nt: TGTGCCAGCAGCGACCGCCAGGGTTCAATGAACACTGAAGCTTTCTTT
j_gene: TRBJ2-3; abundance: -; d_gene: TRBD2; v_gene: TRBV7-2; CDR3aa: CASSLNLGRGTDTQYF; CDR3nt: TGTGCCAGCAGCTTAAATTTAGGGAGGGGCACAGATACGCAGTATTTT
j_gene: TRBJ2-6; abundance: -; d_gene: TRBD2; v_gene: TRBV7-9; CDR3aa: CASSPPGGAPGANVLTF; CDR3nt: TGTGCCAGCAGCCCTCCGGGGGGGGCGCCTGGGGCCAACGTCCTGACTTTC
j_gene: TRBJ1-1; abundance: -; d_gene: -; v_gene: TRBV30; CDR3aa: CAWSVRGTATGTEAFF; CDR3nt: TGTGCCTGGAGCGTACGTGGGACTGCAACGGGGACTGAAGCTTTCTTT
j_gene: TRBJ1-5; abundance: few; d_gene: -; v_gene: TRBV5-4; CDR3aa: CASSLQGSQPQHF; CDR3nt: TGTGCCAGCAGCCTACAGGGAAGTCAGCCCCAGCATTTT
j_gene: TRBJ2-1; abundance: -; d_gene: -; v_gene: TRBV29-1; CDR3aa: CSAAGRGSYNEQFF; CDR3nt: TGCAGCGCCGCGGGGCGGGGCTCCTACAATGAGCAGTTCTTC
j_gene: TRBJ2-7; abundance: -; d_gene: -; v_gene: TRBV21-1; CDR3aa: CASRNGLSGATYEQYF; CDR3nt: TGTGCCAGCAGAAACGGTCTGAGCGGGGCGACCTACGAGCAGTACTTC
j_gene: TRBJ2-3; abundance: -; d_gene: -; v_gene: TRBV5-4; CDR3aa: CASSGPRGSSDTQYF; CDR3nt: TGTGCCAGCAGCGGACCCAGGGGATCCTCAGATACGCAGTATTTT
j_gene: TRBJ1-2; abundance: -; d_gene: -; v_gene: TRBV6-5; CDR3aa: CASSKTGSYGYTF; CDR3nt: TGTGCCAGCAGTAAGACAGGCAGCTATGGCTACACCTTC
j_gene: TRBJ2-1; abundance: -; d_gene: -; v_gene: TRBV9; CDR3aa: CASSGRYAGASSYNEQFF; CDR3nt: TGTGCCAGCAGCGGTCGTTATGCGGGCGCGAGCTCCTACAATGAGCAGTTCTTC
j_gene: TRBJ2-7; abundance: once; d_gene: -; v_gene: TRBV28; CDR3aa: CASNTGSVVASEQYF; CDR3nt: TGTGCCAGCAATACAGGGTCTGTCGTAGCGTCCGAGCAGTACTTC
j_gene: TRBJ1-2; abundance: -; d_gene: TRBD1; v_gene: TRBV5-8; CDR3aa: CASSTYRGTFLNGYTF; CDR3nt: TGTGCCAGCAGCACTTACAGGGGGACGTTCCTTAATGGCTACACCTTC
j_gene: TRBJ2-2; abundance: few; d_gene: TRBD2; v_gene: TRBV6-2/TRBV6-3; CDR3aa: CASSLGLAGLGNTGELFF; CDR3nt: TGTGCCAGCAGTCTGGGACTAGCGGGACTGGGGAACACCGGGGAGCTGTTTTTT
j_gene: TRBJ2-7; abundance: -; d_gene: -; v_gene: TRBV5-1; CDR3aa: CASSLDGGREQYF; CDR3nt: TGCGCCAGCAGCTTGGATGGGGGCCGCGAGCAGTACTTC
j_gene: TRBJ1-1; abundance: once; d_gene: -; v_gene: TRBV19; CDR3aa: CASSWGGDTEAFF; CDR3nt: TGTGCCAGTAGTTGGGGGGGGGACACTGAAGCTTTCTTT
j_gene: TRBJ2-5; abundance: -; d_gene: -; v_gene: TRBV5-1; CDR3aa: CASSFYQETQYF; CDR3nt: TGCGCCAGCAGCTTTTATCAAGAGACCCAGTACTTC
j_gene: TRBJ2-1; abundance: -; d_gene: -; v_gene: TRBV7-2; CDR3aa: CASRLPGERINEQFF; CDR3nt: TGTGCCAGCCGACTCCCGGGAGAAAGGATTAATGAGCAGTTCTTC
j_gene: TRBJ2-2; abundance: -; d_gene: TRBD2; v_gene: TRBV6-4; CDR3aa: CASSLSGGANTGELFF; CDR3nt: TGTGCCAGCAGTTTAAGCGGGGGAGCGAACACCGGGGAGCTGTTTTTT
j_gene: TRBJ2-3; abundance: -; d_gene: TRBD2; v_gene: TRBV5-8; CDR3aa: CASSLALAGRASTDTQYF; CDR3nt: TGTGCCAGCAGCTTGGCACTAGCGGGGCGTGCTAGCACAGATACGCAGTATTTT
j_gene: TRBJ2-1; abundance: -; d_gene: TRBD2; v_gene: TRBV10-2; CDR3aa: CATTSGTSYNEQFF; CDR3nt: TGCGCCACGACTAGCGGGACCTCCTACAATGAGCAGTTCTTC
j_gene: TRBJ1-5; abundance: -; d_gene: TRBD1; v_gene: TRBV6-2/TRBV6-3; CDR3aa: CASSPPGQGPGQPQHF; CDR3nt: TGTGCCAGCAGTCCCCCGGGACAGGGCCCGGGTCAGCCCCAGCATTTT
j_gene: TRBJ2-2; abundance: -; d_gene: -; v_gene: TRBV19; CDR3aa: CASSTLAGTGELFF; CDR3nt: TGTGCCAGTAGTACCTTGGCGGGCACCGGGGAGCTGTTTTTT
j_gene: TRBJ2-7; abundance: -; d_gene: TRBD1; v_gene: TRBV5-1; CDR3aa: CASSPSGTGIYEQYF; CDR3nt: TGCGCCAGCAGCCCGTCGGGGACAGGGATCTACGAGCAGTACTTC
j_gene: TRBJ1-6; abundance: -; d_gene: -; v_gene: TRBV9; CDR3aa: CASSSLANNSPLHF; CDR3nt: TGTGCCAGCAGCTCACTTGCCAATAATTCACCCCTCCACTTT
j_gene: TRBJ2-7; abundance: -; d_gene: TRBD1; v_gene: TRBV28; CDR3aa: CASSPTGSSYEQYF; CDR3nt: TGTGCCAGCAGCCCGACAGGGAGCTCCTACGAGCAGTACTTC
j_gene: TRBJ2-3; abundance: -; d_gene: TRBD1; v_gene: TRBV24-1; CDR3aa: CATGTGTDTQYF; CDR3nt: TGTGCCACAGGGACAGGCACAGATACGCAGTATTTT
j_gene: TRBJ1-6; abundance: -; d_gene: TRBD1; v_gene: TRBV28; CDR3aa: CASSETDRDWSPLHF; CDR3nt: TGTGCCAGCAGTGAAACGGACAGGGATTGGTCACCCCTCCACTTT
j_gene: TRBJ2-2; abundance: -; d_gene: TRBD1; v_gene: TRBV4-1; CDR3aa: CASSDRQGAGGELFF; CDR3nt: TGCGCCAGCAGCGACCGACAGGGGGCTGGCGGGGAGCTGTTTTTT